These 25 T cell receptor beta chains originate from one sample sequenced in a study of CXCR3-negative and CXCR3-positive naive CD8 T cells. Notes on the study in general: Compared with CXCR3-negative naive cells, CXCR3-positive naive cells showed more hydrophobic TRB CDR3s.

What these receptors recognize is not known. The study made its TRB cDNA libraries by 5' RACE, adding UMI labels. With the 5' RACE reads reprocessed, TCRdb shows one record per CDR3 protein and no DNA. This sample contains under 85,000 distinct CDR3 sequences. Material for sequencing was naive CXCR3+ CD8+ T cells from blood. The subset: CD45RO-CCR7+CD27+CD95- naive CD8+ T cells expressing CXCR3 (TNR3+). These receptors were obtained from a human donor in good health. Some clones in this sample may be carry-over from other donors' samples.

The CDR3 is CASSQDRMTSYEQYF. V is TRBV4-3 and J is TRBJ2-7. This CDR3 is 15 amino acids long. Germline assignment: CDR1 LGHNA and CDR2 YSLEER.

The rearrangement joins TRBV4-3 to TRBJ2-7; with no DNA, the TCRdb D assignment of TRBD1 cannot be verified. In germline, CDR1 is LGHNA, CDR2 YSLEER. The CDR3 totals 15 residues. CDR3 protein: CASSQHVGPSYEQYF.

The V gene is TRBV7-9, the J gene TRBJ2-1; TCRdb proposes TRBD1, but this gene call is untestable without DNA. CDR1 is SEHNR and CDR2 is FQNEAQ in the germline V gene (reference sequence). The CDR3 consists of 15 residues. The chain's CDR3 is CASSPESSGCDEQFF.

V gene TRBV4-2 combines with J gene TRBJ2-7; the TRBD2 assignment by TCRdb is unverifiable without DNA. Germline CDR1 is LGHNA and CDR2 is YNFKEQ. The CDR3 loop spans 21 amino acids. The CDR3 spells CASSQDTGWVAGGYQSYEQYF.

The V and J genes are TRBV29-1 and TRBJ2-1; TCRdb calls TRBD2, which cannot be checked without DNA. This CDR3 comprises 15 residues. CDR1 is SQVTM, CDR2 ANQGSEA, per germline. CDR3 region: CSVIAGGLVANEQFF.

The chain recombines TRBV14 with TRBJ1-4; TCRdb gives TRBD1 as the D gene, but with no DNA this cannot be confirmed. Germline assignment: CDR1 SGHDN and CDR2 FVKESK. There are 15 residues in the CDR3. The CDR3 reads CASSQGVRGGEKLFF. Full variable domain (remainder filled in from reference TRBV14 and TRBJ1-4): EAGVTQFPSHSVIEKGQTVTLRCDPISGHDNLYWYRRVMGKEIKFLLHFVKESKQDESGMPNNRFLAERTGGTYSTLKVQPAELEDSGVYFCASSQGVRGGEKLFFGSGTQLSVL.

The CDR3 loop is CASSPRLGNTEAFF. The gene calls are TRBV4-3 and TRBJ1-1. There are 14 residues in the CDR3. Looked up from germline, CDR1 is LGHNA and CDR2 is YSLEER.

The V and J genes are TRBV7-8 and TRBJ2-1. CDR3 size: 16 residues. Germline CDR1 reads SGHVS; CDR2 reads FQNEAQ. The CDR3 loop reads CAGSLERLSSYNEQFF.

The rearrangement uses TRBV29-1 and TRBJ2-7; TCRdb's D gene call, TRBD1, goes unchecked for lack of DNA. The germline V gene encodes CDR1 SQVTM and CDR2 ANQGSEA. The CDR3 loop spans 14 amino acids. The CDR3 sequence is CSVHGYRDRYEQYF.

The chain employs TRBV7-6 and TRBJ2-3; TCRdb reports TRBD2, a call that lacks DNA to check it against. The CDR3 is 19 residues long. Germline V CDR1 and CDR2: SGHVS, FNYEAQ. The CDR3 loop reads CASSLEGPSGGLSTDTQYF.

This rearrangement joins TRBV27 to TRBJ1-1; lacking DNA, the TRBD1 call made by TCRdb goes unchecked. The CDR3 has 12 residues. CDR1 and CDR2 (germline): MNHEY, SMNVEV (reference sequence). The CDR3 here is CASSLLGAEAFF.

The V and J genes are TRBV28 and TRBJ2-7; the TCRdb D gene call, TRBD2, has no DNA to confirm it. This CDR3 contains 16 residues. Germline CDR1 is MDHEN and CDR2 is SYDVKM. CDR3 sequence reads: CASRLGLASPPYEQYF.

The chain couples TRBV5-1 to TRBJ1-1; the TCRdb D gene call, TRBD1, has no DNA to confirm it. This CDR3 has 14 residues. CDR1 is SGHRS and CDR2 is YFSETQ in the germline V gene. The CDR3 protein is CASKDSGSGTEAFF.

The rearrangement links TRBV27 to TRBJ2-3; TCRdb gives TRBD2 as the D gene, but with no DNA this cannot be confirmed. The germline CDR1 and CDR2 sequences are MNHEY and SMNVEV (reference sequence). The CDR3 length is 13 residues. CDR3 sequence reads: CASSLWETDTQYF.

This rearrangement joins TRBV21-1 to TRBJ2-7; TCRdb's D call of TRBD1 is untestable without DNA. TRBV21-1 is noted as a pseudogene. The CDR3 totals 18 residues. The CDR3 sequence: CASSKVGSRRQGPGEQYF.

The chain uses TRBV6-5 and TRBJ2-6; the TCRdb D gene call, TRBD2, has no DNA to confirm it. The CDR3 loop spans 16 amino acids. Germline CDR1 reads MNHEY; CDR2 reads SVGAGI. CDR3 in amino acids: CASSWASGSGANVLTF.

V and J are TRBV5-1 and TRBJ2-6; checking the TCRdb D call of TRBD1 is not possible without DNA. The CDR3 loop spans 19 amino acids. Looked up from germline, CDR1 is SGHRS and CDR2 is YFSETQ. The chain's CDR3 is CASSPVVVGGQSGANVLTF.

The chain couples TRBV14 to TRBJ2-2; as DNA is missing, the TRBD1 call by TCRdb cannot be tested. The CDR3 has 14 amino acids. CDR1 is SGHDN and CDR2 is FVKESK in the germline V gene. This CDR3 is CASSQVGPLGELFF. Combining the CDR3 with reference TRBV14 and TRBJ2-2 gives the whole variable domain EAGVTQFPSHSVIEKGQTVTLRCDPISGHDNLYWYRRVMGKEIKFLLHFVKESKQDESGMPNNRFLAERTGGTYSTLKVQPAELEDSGVYFCASSQVGPLGELFFGEGSRLTVL.

This rearrangement joins TRBV23-1 to TRBJ2-7; TCRdb calls TRBD1, which cannot be checked without DNA. TRBV23-1 is treated as an ORF (open reading frame) with a function not yet certain. The CDR3 covers 14 residues. This chain's CDR3 is CASSQPPGPYEQYF.

The chain employs TRBV27 and TRBJ2-5; TCRdb selects TRBD2, and the lack of DNA leaves this call unchecked. CDR3 length: 13 residues. In germline, CDR1 is MNHEY, CDR2 SMNVEV (reference sequence). The CDR3 sequence is CASSPGTRGTQYF.

The V call is TRBV7-3, the J call TRBJ2-3; the D call of TRBD2 rests on TCRdb alone, since no DNA is present to check it. Germline V gene data show CDR1 as SGHTA and CDR2 as FQGTGA. CDR3 length: 18 amino acids. The CDR3 spells CASSLGLAGGPESDTQYF.

The chain couples TRBV28 to TRBJ2-1; TCRdb indicates TRBD1, and absent DNA this call remains unverified. This CDR3 region has 18 residues. Germline CDR1 reads MDHEN; CDR2 reads SYDVKM. The CDR3 sequence is CASRLRDRGLSSYNEQFF.

This sequence joins TRBV7-9 and TRBJ2-3. CDR3 length: 11 residues. Per germline, CDR1 SEHNR and CDR2 FQNEAQ (reference sequence). The CDR3 is CASSATDTQYF.

V is TRBV19 and J is TRBJ1-1. The CDR3 contains 13 residues. Looked up from germline, CDR1 is LNHDA and CDR2 is SQIVND (reference sequence). CDR3 protein: CASSVNRNTEAFF.

The chain recombines TRBV7-6 with TRBJ2-7; TCRdb designates TRBD2, a call that cannot be tested without DNA. The CDR3 contains 15 residues. The germline gives CDR1 SGHVS, CDR2 FNYEAQ. This CDR3 reads CASSPEGGVTYEQYF.